The source of this T cell receptor (beta chain) is a study of healthy donors' naive CD4 and CD8 T cells. Notes on the study in general: Reportedly, most V and J gene segments showed naive CD4+ versus CD8+ bias.

Points on this clonotype: Its antigen is undetermined.

The CDR3 is 15 residues long. V was clipped by 6 bases and J by 5 bases; unmatched bases: 5. CDR1 is SGHKS and CDR2 is YYEKEE in the germline V gene (reference sequence). TCR libraries were built from 400 to 650 ng of total RNA by linear amplification. One entry per CDR3 protein results from TCRdb running MiXCR on the reads. The data show approximately 180,000 distinct CDR3 sequences, over 60% seen once. The receptor comes from a pool of human donors in good health; the sample pools cells from several healthy donors. The sample comprised naive CD4+ and CD8+ T cells sorted from blood, pooled from several donors. The chain is built from TRBV5-5 and TRBJ2-1; 13 nucleotides match TRBD2. This CDR3 is CASTGGLAGNNEQFF. The CDR3 DNA is TGTGCCAGCACCGGGGGACTAGCGGGAAACAATGAGCAGTTCTTC.